Listed below are T cell receptor beta chains from one sample, sequenced in a study of blood T cell repertoires in COVID-19. The data were produced by immunoSEQ multiplex PCR, yet TCRdb's version contains in-frame clones alone and is incomplete. The table records around 100,000 clones, 84% of them present only once. Sequencing was carried out using peripheral blood. The source of these receptors is a human donor in a cohort sampled during active or convalescent COVID-19. The CDR3 runs from the conserved cysteine through the conserved F or W. Each record gives: V gene, D gene, J gene, clone size, CDR3 DNA, CDR3 protein. A D gene is named only where the DNA matches it firmly. Some rows mark clone size as missing; the rest say once, few, many or name a class of expanded clone.

V gene: TRBV4-3; D gene: -; J gene: TRBJ1-5; clone size: -; CDR3 DNA: TGCGCCAGCAGCCAAGACACAGAGAATCAGCCCCAGCATTTT; CDR3 protein: CASSQDTENQPQHF
V gene: TRBV11-2; D gene: -; J gene: TRBJ2-7; clone size: -; CDR3 DNA: TGTGCCAGCAGCTTAGGAGGCGTCGAGCAGTACTTC; CDR3 protein: CASSLGGVEQYF
V gene: TRBV11-2; D gene: -; J gene: TRBJ2-3; clone size: -; CDR3 DNA: TGTGCCAGCAGCACAGACAGGTTGGAAGATACGCAGTATTTT; CDR3 protein: CASSTDRLEDTQYF
V gene: TRBV9; D gene: TRBD1; J gene: TRBJ1-6; clone size: few; CDR3 DNA: TGTGCGTCAGGAGGTGGGGACAGGGGGCCGTCTCCCCTCCACTTT; CDR3 protein: CASGGGDRGPSPLHF
V gene: TRBV19; D gene: -; J gene: TRBJ1-6; clone size: -; CDR3 DNA: TGTGCCAGTACCCGGACTGCCAATTCACCCCTCCACTTT; CDR3 protein: CASTRTANSPLHF
V gene: TRBV6-2/TRBV6-3; D gene: -; J gene: TRBJ1-2; clone size: -; CDR3 DNA: TGTGCCAGCAGTTACTTGGGGCGAAACTATGGCTACACCTTC; CDR3 protein: CASSYLGRNYGYTF
V gene: TRBV4-1; D gene: -; J gene: TRBJ1-3; clone size: -; CDR3 DNA: TGCGCCAGCAGCCCGTCGGGGGTAAGCTCTGGAAACACCATATATTTT; CDR3 protein: CASSPSGVSSGNTIYF
V gene: TRBV7-3; D gene: -; J gene: TRBJ1-1; clone size: -; CDR3 DNA: TGTGCCAGCAGCTTGACAGGCGACACTGAAGCTTTCTTT; CDR3 protein: CASSLTGDTEAFF
V gene: TRBV23-1; D gene: -; J gene: TRBJ2-1; clone size: -; CDR3 DNA: TGCGCCAGCAGTCGGGGCGGGGACCATGAGGGCAATGAGCAGTTCTTC; CDR3 protein: CASSRGGDHEGNEQFF
V gene: TRBV18; D gene: TRBD1; J gene: TRBJ1-1; clone size: -; CDR3 DNA: TGTGCCAGCTCACCAGGTGAGGGGGCCGCTTTCTTT; CDR3 protein: CASSPGEGAAFF
V gene: TRBV7-2; D gene: TRBD1; J gene: TRBJ2-6; clone size: -; CDR3 DNA: TGTGCCAGCAGGAGGGGTACAGGGGCCGGTGGGGCCAACGTCCTGACTTTC; CDR3 protein: CASRRGTGAGGANVLTF
V gene: TRBV10-3; D gene: -; J gene: TRBJ2-7; clone size: -; CDR3 DNA: TGTGCCATCTCGCGGGACAGCAAATCCTACGAGCAGTACTTC; CDR3 protein: CAISRDSKSYEQYF
V gene: TRBV6-2/TRBV6-3; D gene: -; J gene: TRBJ2-1; clone size: -; CDR3 DNA: TGTGCCAGCAGTTACTCGAGCAGTAGCGGTACCTACAATGAGCAGTTCTTC; CDR3 protein: CASSYSSSSGTYNEQFF
V gene: TRBV18; D gene: TRBD2; J gene: TRBJ2-7; clone size: -; CDR3 DNA: TGTGCCAGCTCGGGTAGCGGGGGGCCCTACGAGCAGTACTTC; CDR3 protein: CASSGSGGPYEQYF
V gene: TRBV6-6; D gene: TRBD2; J gene: TRBJ2-5; clone size: -; CDR3 DNA: TGTGCCAGCAGTTACCTGAGCGGGGGTGAGACCCAGTACTTC; CDR3 protein: CASSYLSGGETQYF
V gene: TRBV21-1; D gene: -; J gene: TRBJ1-5; clone size: -; CDR3 DNA: TGTGCCAGCAGCCCCCGGGGGATTCGAACGGCAGGGGGGAATCAGCCCCAGCATTTT; CDR3 protein: CASSPRGIRTAGGNQPQHF
V gene: TRBV3-1/TRBV3-2; D gene: TRBD1; J gene: TRBJ2-3; clone size: -; CDR3 DNA: TGTGCCAGCAGCCAAGCTAACAGGGGGCGGGGAGATACGCAGTATTTT; CDR3 protein: CASSQANRGRGDTQYF
V gene: TRBV5-1; D gene: TRBD1; J gene: TRBJ1-4; clone size: -; CDR3 DNA: TGCGCCAGCAGCTCATCCGGGACAGGGGGAGAAAAACTGTTTTTT; CDR3 protein: CASSSSGTGGEKLFF
V gene: TRBV7-3; D gene: -; J gene: TRBJ1-6; clone size: medium-sized; CDR3 DNA: TGTGCCAGCAGCTGGGACTCAGGTGGTTCACCCCTCCACTTT; CDR3 protein: CASSWDSGGSPLHF
V gene: TRBV27; D gene: -; J gene: TRBJ2-5; clone size: -; CDR3 DNA: TGTGCCAGCAGTTTGGGCGGGGGCCAGGGGGAGACCCAGTACTTC; CDR3 protein: CASSLGGGQGETQYF
V gene: TRBV6-1; D gene: -; J gene: TRBJ1-5; clone size: -; CDR3 DNA: TGTGCCAGCAGTGAATTAGATAGTCAGCCCCAGCATTTT; CDR3 protein: CASSELDSQPQHF
V gene: TRBV14; D gene: -; J gene: TRBJ1-1; clone size: -; CDR3 DNA: TGTGCCAGCAGCTCTATTGGGAGGAGAAAAGCTTTCTTT; CDR3 protein: CASSSIGRRKAFF
V gene: TRBV5-6; D gene: -; J gene: TRBJ2-5; clone size: -; CDR3 DNA: TGTGCCAGCAGCTTGGGAGGGCGGGTCTTGGGGACCCAGTACTTC; CDR3 protein: CASSLGGRVLGTQYF
V gene: TRBV5-6; D gene: TRBD1; J gene: TRBJ1-5; clone size: -; CDR3 DNA: TGTGCCAGCAGCTCTTCCGGGACAGGGGGCCAGCCCCAGCATTTT; CDR3 protein: CASSSSGTGGQPQHF
V gene: TRBV4-1; D gene: -; J gene: TRBJ1-5; clone size: -; CDR3 DNA: TGCGCCAGCAGCCAAGCCCCTCGCAATCAGCCCCAGCATTTT; CDR3 protein: CASSQAPRNQPQHF
V gene: TRBV28; D gene: -; J gene: TRBJ1-6; clone size: -; CDR3 DNA: TGTGCCAGCAGTTTAGAGGCGGGCAGTTCACCCCTCCACTTT; CDR3 protein: CASSLEAGSSPLHF
V gene: TRBV15; D gene: -; J gene: TRBJ1-5; clone size: -; CDR3 DNA: TGTGCCACCAGCAGAGACGGATTCGAGGATCAGCCCCAGCATTTT; CDR3 protein: CATSRDGFEDQPQHF
V gene: TRBV5-6; D gene: -; J gene: TRBJ2-3; clone size: -; CDR3 DNA: TGTGCCAGCAGCGACCTCGGGGTCACAGATACGCAGTATTTT; CDR3 protein: CASSDLGVTDTQYF
V gene: TRBV11-3; D gene: -; J gene: TRBJ1-1; clone size: -; CDR3 DNA: TGTGCCAGCAGCTTAGAGTCGGGGGGAGAAGCTTTCTTT; CDR3 protein: CASSLESGGEAFF
V gene: TRBV3-1/TRBV3-2; D gene: -; J gene: TRBJ1-4; clone size: few; CDR3 DNA: TGTGCCAGCAGCACCCAGACAGGCATTCGGGAAAAACTGTTTTTT; CDR3 protein: CASSTQTGIREKLFF
V gene: TRBV7-6; D gene: -; J gene: TRBJ1-3; clone size: -; CDR3 DNA: TGTGCCAGCAGCTCTGCCGGGAAAGGCACTGGAAACACCATATATTTT; CDR3 protein: CASSSAGKGTGNTIYF
V gene: TRBV3-1/TRBV3-2; D gene: -; J gene: TRBJ1-1; clone size: -; CDR3 DNA: TGTGCCAGCAGCCAGATGGCCAGGGACACTGAAGCTTTCTTT; CDR3 protein: CASSQMARDTEAFF
V gene: TRBV2; D gene: TRBD1; J gene: TRBJ2-2; clone size: few; CDR3 DNA: TGTGCCAGCAGTTTCACAGGGGGAGATGCCGGGGAGCTGTTTTTT; CDR3 protein: CASSFTGGDAGELFF
V gene: TRBV2; D gene: -; J gene: TRBJ1-3; clone size: -; CDR3 DNA: TGTGCCAGCAAGGCAGGATCAGGAAACACCATATATTTT; CDR3 protein: CASKAGSGNTIYF
V gene: TRBV6-5; D gene: TRBD1; J gene: TRBJ2-1; clone size: -; CDR3 DNA: TGTGCCAGCAGTTCGCGGGACAGGGCAGGTAATGAGCAGTTCTTC; CDR3 protein: CASSSRDRAGNEQFF
V gene: TRBV27; D gene: -; J gene: TRBJ2-1; clone size: -; CDR3 DNA: TGTGCCAGCAGTTTAACGGGACATAATTCCTACAATGAGCAGTTCTTC; CDR3 protein: CASSLTGHNSYNEQFF
V gene: TRBV5-1; D gene: -; J gene: TRBJ2-5; clone size: -; CDR3 DNA: TGCGCCAGCAGCTCAGGGGCCTGGGAGACCCAGTACTTC; CDR3 protein: CASSSGAWETQYF
V gene: TRBV19; D gene: TRBD1; J gene: TRBJ1-1; clone size: once; CDR3 DNA: TGTGCCAGTAGTACTCGGGACAGGGGATTGAACACTGAAGCTTTCTTT; CDR3 protein: CASSTRDRGLNTEAFF
V gene: TRBV5-1; D gene: -; J gene: TRBJ1-5; clone size: -; CDR3 DNA: TGCGCCAGCAGCTTGGAGCTGGATCAGCCCCAGCATTTT; CDR3 protein: CASSLELDQPQHF
V gene: TRBV27; D gene: TRBD1; J gene: TRBJ2-7; clone size: -; CDR3 DNA: TGTGCCAGCAGTTTATTCGCCCCGGGACAGGCGACCTACGAGCAGTACTTC; CDR3 protein: CASSLFAPGQATYEQYF
V gene: TRBV7-6; D gene: -; J gene: TRBJ2-5; clone size: -; CDR3 DNA: TGTGCCAGCAGCTTAGGTGCAGTGGAGACCCAGTACTTC; CDR3 protein: CASSLGAVETQYF
V gene: TRBV9; D gene: TRBD1; J gene: TRBJ1-2; clone size: -; CDR3 DNA: TGTGCCAGCAGCGACCCTGCGGGACAGGGAGGCTATGGCTACACCTTC; CDR3 protein: CASSDPAGQGGYGYTF
V gene: TRBV2; D gene: -; J gene: TRBJ1-5; clone size: -; CDR3 DNA: TGTGCCAGCAGAGCCCGGGACACCTATCAGCCCCAGCATTTT; CDR3 protein: CASRARDTYQPQHF
V gene: TRBV5-1; D gene: -; J gene: TRBJ2-5; clone size: once; CDR3 DNA: TGCGCCAGCAGCTTGGATCTCACAGGGGAGACCCAGTACTTC; CDR3 protein: CASSLDLTGETQYF
V gene: TRBV27; D gene: TRBD1; J gene: TRBJ2-7; clone size: -; CDR3 DNA: TGTGCCAGCAGTACCTACAGGGGAAAAGTTCCCTACGAGCAGTACTTC; CDR3 protein: CASSTYRGKVPYEQYF